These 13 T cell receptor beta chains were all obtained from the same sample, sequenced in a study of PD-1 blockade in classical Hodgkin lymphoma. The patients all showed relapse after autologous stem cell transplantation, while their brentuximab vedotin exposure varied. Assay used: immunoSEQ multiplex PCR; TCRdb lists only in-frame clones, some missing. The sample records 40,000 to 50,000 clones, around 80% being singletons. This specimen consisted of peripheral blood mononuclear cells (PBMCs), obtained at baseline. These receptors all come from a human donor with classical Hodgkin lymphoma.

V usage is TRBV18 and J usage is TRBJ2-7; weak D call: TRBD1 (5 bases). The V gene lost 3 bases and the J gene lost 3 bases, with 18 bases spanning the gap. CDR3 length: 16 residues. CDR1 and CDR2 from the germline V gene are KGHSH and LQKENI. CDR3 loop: CASSPPSTEPFYEQYF. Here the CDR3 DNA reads TGTGCCAGCTCACCCCCTTCGACAGAACCCTTCTACGAGCAGTACTTC.

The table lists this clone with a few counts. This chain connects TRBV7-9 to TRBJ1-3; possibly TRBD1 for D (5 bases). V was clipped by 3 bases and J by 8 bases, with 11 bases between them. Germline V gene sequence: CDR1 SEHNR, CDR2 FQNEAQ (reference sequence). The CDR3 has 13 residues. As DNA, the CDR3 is TGTGCCAGCAGCTTGGAGGGGTATTACACCATATATTTT. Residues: CASSLEGYYTIYF.

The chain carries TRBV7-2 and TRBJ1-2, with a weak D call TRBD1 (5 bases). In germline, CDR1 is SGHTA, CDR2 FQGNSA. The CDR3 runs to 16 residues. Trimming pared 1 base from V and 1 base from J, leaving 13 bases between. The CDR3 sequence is CASSLGSGTVNYGYTF. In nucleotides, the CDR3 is TGTGCCAGCAGCTTAGGCTCCGGGACGGTTAACTATGGCTACACCTTC.

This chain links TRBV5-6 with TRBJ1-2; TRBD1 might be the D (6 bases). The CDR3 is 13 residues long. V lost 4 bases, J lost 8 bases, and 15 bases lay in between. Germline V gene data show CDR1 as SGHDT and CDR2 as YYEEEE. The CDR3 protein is CASSLDRPRGYTF. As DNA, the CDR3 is TGTGCCAGCAGCCTAGACAGGCCACGCGGCTACACCTTC.

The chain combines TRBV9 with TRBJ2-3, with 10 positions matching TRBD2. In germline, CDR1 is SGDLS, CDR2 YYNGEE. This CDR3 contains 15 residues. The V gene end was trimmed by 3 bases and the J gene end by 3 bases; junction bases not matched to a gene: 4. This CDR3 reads CASSDDSGGTDTQYF. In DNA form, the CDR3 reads TGTGCCAGCAGCGACGATAGCGGGGGGACAGATACGCAGTATTTT.

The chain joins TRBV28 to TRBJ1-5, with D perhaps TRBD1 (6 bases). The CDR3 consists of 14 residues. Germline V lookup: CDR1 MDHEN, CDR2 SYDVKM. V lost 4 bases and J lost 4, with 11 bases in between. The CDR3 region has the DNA TGTGCCAGCAGTTCAGGGGACATGAATCAGCCCCAGCATTTT. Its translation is CASSSGDMNQPQHF.

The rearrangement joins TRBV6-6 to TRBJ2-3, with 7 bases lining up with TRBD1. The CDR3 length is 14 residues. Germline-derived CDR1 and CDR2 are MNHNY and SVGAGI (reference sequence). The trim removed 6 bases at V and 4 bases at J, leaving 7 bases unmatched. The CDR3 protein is CASRPGTVADTQYF. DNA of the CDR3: TGTGCCAGCAGACCCGGGACAGTGGCAGATACGCAGTATTTT.

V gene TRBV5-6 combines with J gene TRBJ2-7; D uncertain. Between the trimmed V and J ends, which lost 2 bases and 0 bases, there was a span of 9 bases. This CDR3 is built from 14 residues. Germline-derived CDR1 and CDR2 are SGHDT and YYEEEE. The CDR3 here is CASSLDGTSYEQYF. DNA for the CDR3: TGTGCCAGCAGCTTAGACGGAACCTCCTACGAGCAGTACTTC. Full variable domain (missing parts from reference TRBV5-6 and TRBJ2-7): DAGVTQSPTHLIKTRGQQVTLRCSPKSGHDTVSWYQQALGQGPQFIFQYYEEEERQRGNFPDRFSGHQFPNYSSELNVNALLLGDSALYLCASSLDGTSYEQYFGPGTRLTVT.

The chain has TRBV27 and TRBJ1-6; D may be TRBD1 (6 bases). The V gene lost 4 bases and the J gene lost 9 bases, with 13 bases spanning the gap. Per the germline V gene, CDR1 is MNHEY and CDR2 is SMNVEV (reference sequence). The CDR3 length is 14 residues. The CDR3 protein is CASSYGGASSPLHF. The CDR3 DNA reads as TGTGCCAGCAGTTACGGGGGGGCCAGTTCACCCCTCCACTTT.

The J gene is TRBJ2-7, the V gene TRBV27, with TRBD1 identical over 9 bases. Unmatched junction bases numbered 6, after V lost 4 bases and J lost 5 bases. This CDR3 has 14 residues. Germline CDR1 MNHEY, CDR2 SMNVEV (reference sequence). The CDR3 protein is CASSSLGTGNEQYF. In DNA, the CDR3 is TGTGCCAGCAGTTCCCTTGGGACAGGGAACGAGCAGTACTTC.

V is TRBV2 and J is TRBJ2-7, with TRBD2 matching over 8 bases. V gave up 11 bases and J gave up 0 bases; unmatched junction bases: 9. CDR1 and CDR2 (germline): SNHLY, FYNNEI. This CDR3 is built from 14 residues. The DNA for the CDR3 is TGTGCCTGCACCGGGGGGGCGTCCTCCTACGAGCAGTACTTC. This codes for CACTGGASSYEQYF.

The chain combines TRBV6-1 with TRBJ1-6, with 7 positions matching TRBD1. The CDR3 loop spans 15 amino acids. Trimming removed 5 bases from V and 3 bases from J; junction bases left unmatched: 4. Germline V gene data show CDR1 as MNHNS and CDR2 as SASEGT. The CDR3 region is CASSLGQLYNSPLHF. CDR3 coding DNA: TGTGCCAGCAGTTTGGGACAGCTCTATAATTCACCCCTCCACTTT.

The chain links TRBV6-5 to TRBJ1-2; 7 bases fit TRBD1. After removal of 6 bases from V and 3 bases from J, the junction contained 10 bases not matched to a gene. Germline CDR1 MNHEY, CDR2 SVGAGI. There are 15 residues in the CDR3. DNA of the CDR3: TGTGCCAGCAGGGACCACGGAGGGGGCGACTATGGCTACACCTTC. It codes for CASRDHGGGDYGYTF.